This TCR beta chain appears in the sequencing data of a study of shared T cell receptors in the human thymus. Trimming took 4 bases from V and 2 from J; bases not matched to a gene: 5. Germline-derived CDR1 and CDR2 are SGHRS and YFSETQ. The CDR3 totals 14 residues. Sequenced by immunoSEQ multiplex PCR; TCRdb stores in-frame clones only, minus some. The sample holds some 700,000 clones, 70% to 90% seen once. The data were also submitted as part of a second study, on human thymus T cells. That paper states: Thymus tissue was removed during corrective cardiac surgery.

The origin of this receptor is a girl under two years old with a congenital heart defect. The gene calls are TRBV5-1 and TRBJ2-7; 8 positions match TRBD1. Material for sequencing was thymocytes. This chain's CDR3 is CASSPQGVTYEQYF. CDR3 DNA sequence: TGCGCCAGCAGCCCACAGGGGGTTACCTACGAGCAGTACTTC.